This passage covers 3 T cell receptor beta chains from one sample sequenced in a study of T cells in Graves' hyperthyroidism and ophthalmopathy. It was RNA transcripts that yielded the amplified TCR beta CDR3 regions. Initially, a first-round RT-PCR of the TCR CDR3 employed the HTBI primer set. TCRdb processed the multiplex PCR reads anew with MiXCR; each CDR3 protein has one entry. The sample carries approximately 370,000 distinct CDR3 sequences, about 15% recorded once. Specimen: blood. The source is a woman in her 30s with Graves' hyperthyroidism that later progressed to Graves' ophthalmopathy.

V and J are TRBV12-3 or TRBV12-4 and TRBJ1-6; D ambiguous. Trimming pared 4 bases from V and 5 bases from J, leaving 6 bases between. The CDR3 runs to 13 residues. The CDR3 spells CASSSAHNSPLHF. The CDR3 DNA reads as TGTGCCAGCAGTTCTGCCCATAATTCACCCCTCCACTTT.

This clonotype was counted ten times or more. The J gene is TRBJ1-1, the V gene TRBV2; the D gene is possibly TRBD1 (6 bases). Germline CDR1 is SNHLY and CDR2 is FYNNEI. The CDR3 spans 13 residues. V was shortened by 4 bases and J by 0 bases, with 6 bases between the two germline ends. The DNA for the CDR3 is TGTGCCAGCAGTGCAGGGGTGAACACTGAAGCTTTCTTT. Its protein is CASSAGVNTEAFF.

This clonotype appeared many times. V gene TRBV28 combines with J gene TRBJ1-1; 7 bases fit TRBD1. V was clipped by 3 bases and J by 2 bases; unmatched bases: 9. This CDR3 is built from 16 residues. The germline V gene has CDR1 MDHEN and CDR2 SYDVKM. As DNA, the CDR3 is TGTGCCAGCAGTTTTACTTCCCACAGGGGAAACACTGAAGCTTTCTTT. Its translation: CASSFTSHRGNTEAFF.